The T cell receptor beta chain under discussion was sequenced for a study of shared clonotypes between healthy human individuals. General study results and limits: When compared with the clonotypes that were shared by all four sorted-subset donors, the non-shared clonotypes turned out to have lower generation probabilities.

Germline values: CDR1 MNHNY, CDR2 SVGAGI (reference sequence). Germline trimming cut 5 bases from V and 4 bases from J; bases unmatched to any gene: 7. This CDR3 has 16 residues. Deep was the level at which the assay was run. Here immunoSEQ multiplex PCR was the method, and the copy in TCRdb shows in-frame clones only, minus some. The sample carries 1.6 million or so clones, about 96% recorded once. This clone came up once. Its antigen remains unknown. This TCR came from a man aged 25-45 years in good health. The chain combines TRBV6-6 with TRBJ2-1; TRBD2 aligns across 11 bases. The sequenced material came from naive CD4+ T cells sorted from blood. As for subset: CD45RA+ positively selected. CDR3 amino acids: CASSGLAGDSYNEQFF. The CDR3 DNA follows: TGTGCCAGCAGTGGACTAGCGGGCGATAGTTACAATGAGCAGTTCTTC.